One and the same sample provided the 23 T cell receptor beta chains below, sequenced in a study of T cell responses to AZD1222 COVID-19 vaccine. Produced via immunoSEQ multiplex PCR; TCRdb's table is partial and in-frame only. The sample shows around 80,000 clones, approximately 91% of them seen only once. Sample: peripheral blood, taken on day 0 of AZD1222 vaccination. Source of these receptors: an adult in good health.

The gene calls are TRBV7-2 and TRBJ2-1; maybe TRBD2 (6 bases). V dropped 1 base and J dropped 15 bases, with 22 bases sitting between them. The CDR3 runs 15 residues. Germline V gene sequence: CDR1 SGHTA, CDR2 FQGNSA. DNA of the CDR3: TGTGCCAGCAGCTTAGTTTCGATGGGCAGGAGGGATTCGTTCTTC. It specifies CASSLVSMGRRDSFF. Variable domain in full (rest from reference TRBV7-2 and TRBJ2-1): GAGVSQSPSNKVTEKGKDVELRCDPISGHTALYWYRQSLGQGLEFLIYFQGNSAPDKSGLPSDRFSAERTGGSVSTLTIQRTQQEDSAVYLCASSLVSMGRRDSFFGPGTRLTVL.

V is TRBV30 and J is TRBJ2-1, with 10 bases aligning to TRBD1. The V and J ends lost 5 bases and 4 bases, in that order; junction bases with no gene match: 5. CDR1 is GTSNPN, CDR2 SVGIG, per germline (reference sequence). The CDR3 totals 14 residues. The CDR3 DNA is TGTGCCTGGGGGACAGGGGTAATGTACAATGAGCAGTTCTTC. Protein product: CAWGTGVMYNEQFF.

The gene calls are TRBV2 and TRBJ2-1; 11 nucleotides line up with TRBD2. Trimming removed 4 bases from V and 9 bases from J; junction bases left unmatched: 8. Germline values: CDR1 SNHLY, CDR2 FYNNEI. The CDR3 consists of 15 residues. CDR3 residues: CASSGTSGRAGEQFF. In nucleotides, the CDR3 is TGTGCCAGCAGTGGAACTAGCGGGAGAGCGGGTGAGCAGTTCTTC.

The J gene is TRBJ1-5, the V gene TRBV7-2, with D possibly matching TRBD1 (5 bases). The V gene's germline CDR1 is SGHTA and CDR2 FQGNSA. The CDR3 is 16 residues long. V gave up 1 base and J gave up 3 bases, with 13 bases separating them. CDR3 DNA: TGTGCCAGCAGCTTAGGCGGAGGGGCTACCAATCAGCCCCAGCATTTT. Translated, it gives CASSLGGGATNQPQHF.

The sample holds one count of this clone. The chain links TRBV11-3 to TRBJ2-3, with 9 bases identical to TRBD1. The CDR3 has 17 amino acids. The trim removed 8 bases at V and 1 base at J, leaving 13 bases unmatched. Germline-derived CDR1 and CDR2 are SGHNT and YENEEA. The CDR3 sequence is CASARDRASFRTDTQYF. The DNA of the CDR3 is TGTGCCAGCGCCCGGGACAGGGCTTCATTTCGCACAGATACGCAGTATTTT.

The V gene is TRBV4-1, the J gene TRBJ2-4; a weak D match, TRBD1 (6 bases). From germline, CDR1 is MGHRA and CDR2 YSYEKL. The V and J ends lost 6 bases and 0 bases respectively, with 15 bases between them. This CDR3 has 16 amino acids. The CDR3 loop is CASRPTDRLAKNIQYF. CDR3 nucleotides: TGCGCCAGCAGACCAACAGACAGGCTAGCCAAAAACATTCAGTACTTC.

This chain uses TRBV28 with TRBJ2-1, with D unresolved. V dropped 3 bases and J dropped 0 bases, with 9 bases sitting between them. The CDR3 length is 15 residues. The germline gives CDR1 MDHEN, CDR2 SYDVKM. The CDR3 reads CASSFRPSSYNEQFF. In DNA, the CDR3 is TGTGCCAGCAGTTTTCGTCCGAGCTCCTACAATGAGCAGTTCTTC.

This clone turned up a few times. The rearrangement uses TRBV18 and TRBJ1-5; D is perhaps TRBD1 (6 bases). The ends were cut back, 3 bases at V and 5 bases at J, with 14 bases in the middle. The germline V gene has CDR1 KGHSH and CDR2 LQKENI. This CDR3 comprises 15 residues. The CDR3 sequence is CASSPGGGPHQPQHF. DNA of the CDR3: TGTGCCAGCTCACCGGGGGGGGGCCCCCATCAGCCCCAGCATTTT.

This clone was seen only a few times. The chain uses TRBV19 and TRBJ1-5; 7 bases are a match to TRBD1. Trimming at V came to 8 bases and at J to 4 bases, leaving 8 bases not matched to a gene. The germline gives CDR1 LNHDA, CDR2 SQIVND (reference sequence). CDR3 length: 14 amino acids. The CDR3 spells CASGTGDANQPQHF. DNA for the CDR3: TGTGCCAGTGGCACAGGGGACGCTAATCAGCCCCAGCATTTT.

J is TRBJ2-5 and V is TRBV30; D possibly matches TRBD1 or TRBD2 (5 bases each). CDR1 and CDR2 (germline): GTSNPN, SVGIG (reference sequence). The CDR3 has 15 amino acids. V lost 0 bases and J lost 4, with 15 bases in between. CDR3: CAWSVGSRAGETQYF. The CDR3 nucleotides are TGTGCCTGGAGTGTAGGGAGCAGGGCGGGAGAGACCCAGTACTTC.

This chain uses TRBV11-2 with TRBJ2-7; 9 nucleotides match TRBD2. CDR3 length: 15 residues. Per the germline V gene, CDR1 is SGHAT and CDR2 is FQNNGV. V lost 1 base, J lost 8 bases, and 9 bases stayed unmatched. DNA for the CDR3: TGTGCCAGCAGCTTAGTTCCCCTAGCGGGGCAAAAGCAGTACTTC. This gives the protein CASSLVPLAGQKQYF.

Only a few counts were recorded for this clone. The chain links TRBV5-1 to TRBJ2-1; no clear D. The CDR3 contains 13 residues. The germline V gene has CDR1 SGHRS and CDR2 YFSETQ. V lost 4 bases, J lost 8 bases, and 13 bases lay in between. CDR3 sequence (DNA): TGCGCCAGCAGCGAAATGGTGGACGATGAGCAGTTCTTC. Amino acid sequence: CASSEMVDDEQFF.

The gene calls are TRBV10-1 and TRBJ2-1; maybe TRBD2 (6 bases). This CDR3 has 15 amino acids. CDR1 and CDR2 (germline): WNHNN, SYGVQD (reference sequence). The V end lost 0 bases, the J end lost 6 bases, and 12 bases lay between the germline ends. The CDR3 reads CASSESGGDGNEQFF. The CDR3, as DNA: TGCGCCAGCAGTGAGTCGGGCGGGGACGGCAATGAGCAGTTCTTC.

The chain links TRBV19 to TRBJ1-5; 9 nucleotides align to TRBD1. This CDR3 is 14 amino acids long. Germline lookup yields CDR1 LNHDA and CDR2 SQIVND (reference sequence). J lost 6 bases, V lost 5 bases, and 5 bases had no gene match. The CDR3 loop reads CASSVTGGRQPQHF. Written as DNA, the CDR3 is TGTGCCAGTAGTGTCACAGGGGGCCGTCAGCCCCAGCATTTT. Based on the CDR3 plus reference TRBV19 and TRBJ1-5, the full variable domain is DGGITQSPKYLFRKEGQNVTLSCEQNLNHDAMYWYRQDPGQGLRLIYYSQIVNDFQKGDIAEGYSVSREKKESFPLTVTSAQKNPTAFYLCASSVTGGRQPQHFGDGTRLSIL.

The chain is built from TRBV6-5 and TRBJ2-2; D is uncertain. The V gene lost 6 bases and the J gene lost 3 bases, with 14 bases spanning the gap. CDR1 is MNHEY and CDR2 is SVGAGI in the germline V gene. The CDR3 runs 15 residues. CDR3 in amino acids: CASSRVLRDTGELFF. The CDR3 bases are TGTGCCAGCAGCCGGGTCCTAAGAGACACCGGGGAGCTGTTTTTT.

The chain carries TRBV28 and TRBJ2-3; 9 nucleotides match TRBD2. J gave up 0 bases and V 2 bases, and 9 bases lay outside the gene matches. CDR3 length equals 18 residues. Germline V lookup: CDR1 MDHEN, CDR2 SYDVKM. In DNA, the CDR3 is TGTGCCAGCAGTTTAGGAGGGGGACTAGCCCCTAGCACAGATACGCAGTATTTT. Translation gives CASSLGGGLAPSTDTQYF.

The chain is built from TRBV5-1 and TRBJ1-1; D not certain. In germline, CDR1 is SGHRS, CDR2 YFSETQ. This CDR3 region has 14 residues. V lost 4 bases and J 1 base, leaving 11 bases between the germline ends. The DNA for the CDR3 is TGCGCCAGCAGCAGGCACGGGGAGAACACTGAAGCTTTCTTT. Translated, it gives CASSRHGENTEAFF.

In this sample, this clone turned up once. This chain joins TRBV29-1 and TRBJ2-3, with a weak D call TRBD1 (6 bases). The CDR3 runs 14 residues. Germline CDR1 SQVTM, CDR2 ANQGSEA. The germline V and J ends were trimmed by 3 bases and 0 bases, with 10 bases remaining between them. The CDR3 nucleotides are TGCAGCGTTGACGTGACAGGTAGCACAGATACGCAGTATTTT. Translated: CSVDVTGSTDTQYF.

This clone was observed a few times. This chain connects TRBV2 to TRBJ1-2, with D unresolved. Trimming removed 1 base from V and 3 bases from J, with 3 bases in between. The CDR3 spans 12 residues. The germline gives CDR1 SNHLY, CDR2 FYNNEI. CDR3 bases: TGTGCCAGCAGTGAAGTCCACTATGGCTACACCTTC. Residues: CASSEVHYGYTF.

This chain joins TRBV28 and TRBJ1-5, with 7 bases identical to TRBD1. CDR3 length: 15 amino acids. CDR1 and CDR2 from the germline V gene are MDHEN and SYDVKM. J was trimmed by 4 bases and V by 5 bases; bases with no gene match: 8. DNA of the CDR3: TGTGCCAGCAGTCTACCAACAGGGGAGAATCAGCCCCAGCATTTT. Residues: CASSLPTGENQPQHF.

This chain connects TRBV4-2 to TRBJ2-2; 8 bases match TRBD2. CDR3 size: 15 residues. CDR1 is LGHNA and CDR2 is YNFKEQ in the germline V gene. V was pared by 3 bases and J by 8 bases, with 8 bases of the junction left unmatched. CDR3 DNA sequence: TGTGCCAGCAGCCATCCTGCGGGGGGCGGAGGGGAGCTGTTTTTT. Residues: CASSHPAGGGGELFF.

This sequence joins TRBV12-5 and TRBJ1-6; TRBD1 matches at 9 bases. V lost 3 bases, J lost 9 bases, and 6 bases stayed unmatched. The CDR3 has 15 amino acids. Germline V gene lookup returns CDR1 LGHNT and CDR2 FRNRAP. The CDR3 sequence is CASGLGTGSRSPLHF. Written as DNA, the CDR3 is TGTGCTAGTGGTTTAGGGACAGGGTCTCGTTCACCCCTCCACTTT.

The J gene is TRBJ1-2, the V gene TRBV19; D gene ambiguous. Germline CDR1 reads LNHDA; CDR2 reads SQIVND (reference sequence). V shed 2 bases and J shed 2 bases, with 6 bases lying between them. CDR3 length: 13 residues. This CDR3 is CASSIPLNYGYTF. The CDR3 DNA sequence: TGTGCCAGTAGTATACCCTTAAACTATGGCTACACCTTC.